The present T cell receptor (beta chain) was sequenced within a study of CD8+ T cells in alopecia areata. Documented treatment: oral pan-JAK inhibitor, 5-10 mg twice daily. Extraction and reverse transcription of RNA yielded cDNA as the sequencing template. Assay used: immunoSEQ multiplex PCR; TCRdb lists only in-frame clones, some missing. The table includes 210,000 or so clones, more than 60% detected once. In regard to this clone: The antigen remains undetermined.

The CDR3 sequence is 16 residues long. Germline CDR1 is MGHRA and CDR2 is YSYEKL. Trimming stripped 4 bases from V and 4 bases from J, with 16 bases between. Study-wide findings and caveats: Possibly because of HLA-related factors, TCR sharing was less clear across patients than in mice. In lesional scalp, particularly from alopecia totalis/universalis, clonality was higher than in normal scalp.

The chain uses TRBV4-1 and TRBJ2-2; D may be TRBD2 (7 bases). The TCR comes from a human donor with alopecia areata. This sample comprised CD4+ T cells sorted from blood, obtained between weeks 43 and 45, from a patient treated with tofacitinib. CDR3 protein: CASSLPRGAITGELFF. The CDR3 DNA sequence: TGCGCCAGCAGCCTCCCACGGGGGGCAATCACCGGGGAGCTGTTTTTT.